This T cell receptor (beta chain) was obtained from a study of breast tumors, draining lymph nodes, adjacent tissues listed by TCRdb under 2016. About the investigation overall: In breast cancer patients, the study compared the TCR beta repertoires of tumor, adjacent nontumor tissue and axillary lymph nodes. In human breast cancer, the study set out to evaluate how tumor, surrounding tissue and draining lymph node repertoires relate to one another and whether T cells may move between these sites.

Turning to this clonotype: The specificity of this receptor is unknown. Given a much more abundant clone one base away, this may be a read error.

Sequencing relied on an Illumina HiSeq 2000. Multiplex PCR amplification was used to generate the TCR beta chain libraries. High-throughput sequencing was used to analyze the amplified TCR beta chain products. Using fastp trimming at Q25 and MiXCR clonotype assembly, TCRdb reanalyzed the public sequencing data and kept in-frame beta chains. Under each unique CDR3 protein, matching rows form one entry showing the most common genes and DNA. For this sample there are 150,000 to 200,000 distinct CDR3 sequences; roughly 30% appear just once. The ten largest make up roughly 4.5% of the sample. Lymph node samples came from the axillary draining lymph nodes of breast cancer patients. The CDR3, from cysteine to phenylalanine, totals 15 residues. CDR3 DNA is the only sequence kept; it has 45 bases, read in frame from the first base. V lost 5 bases and J lost 5 bases; the stretch between them is 16 bases long. The germline V gene provides CDR1 MGHRA and CDR2 YSYEKL.

Results and caveats for the whole study, not just this receptor: Tumor and nontumor tissue repertoires were significantly more similar in luminal-like than in basal-like breast cancer. The data were considered consistent with most tumor T cells being derived from the lymph node and subsequently expanding within tumor tissue. The conclusion that tumor T cells originate in lymph nodes was framed as consistent with a hypothesis rather than directly demonstrated. T-cell repertoire diversity in tumors was found to be lower than in lymph nodes but higher than in nontumor tissue, and preferential V and J gene usage was observed.

The chain employs TRBV4-1 and TRBJ1-5; TRBD1 is perhaps the D gene, given 5 matching bases. Sequences were obtained from axillary lymph node tissue. The TCR sequence derives from a female donor with breast cancer. Some clones in this sample may be carry-over from other donors' samples. In nucleotides, the sequence is TGCGCCAGCAGCGTAAGGGACCACCCCTATCAGCCCCAGCATTTT. This codes for CASSVRDHPYQPQHF.